Each of the 3 T cell receptor beta chains below was sequenced from the same sample in a study of cytomegalovirus exposure and HLA in healthy donors. PCR involved 60 Vbeta and 13 Jbeta primers. Libraries were prepared by immunoSEQ multiplex PCR; TCRdb keeps only in-frame clonotypes and omits some of them. The sample contains about 160,000 clones, roughly 88% of which appear only once. The specimen was PBMCs. These receptors all stem from a woman younger than 30 in good health and CMV-seronegative.

This clone was counted between two and nine times. The sample contains more than one DNA sequence encoding this CDR3. This sequence joins TRBV6-5 and TRBJ1-4; 7 nucleotides agree with TRBD1. Germline trimming cut 6 bases from V and 4 bases from J; bases unmatched to any gene: 8. The CDR3 runs to 15 residues. Germline-derived CDR1 and CDR2 are MNHEY and SVGAGI. The DNA of the CDR3 is TGTGCCAGCAGGCCTGGGACAGTCTTTAATGAAAAACTGTTTTTT. As protein: CASRPGTVFNEKLFF.

The rearrangement uses TRBV18 and TRBJ1-1; perhaps TRBD1 as D (6 bases). CDR3 length: 13 residues. V was shortened by 3 bases and J by 3 bases, with 8 bases between the two germline ends. Germline CDR1 KGHSH, CDR2 LQKENI. The CDR3 region has the DNA TGTGCCAGCTCACCCGACAGGTACACTGAAGCTTTCTTT. This gives the protein CASSPDRYTEAFF.

The V call is TRBV2, the J call TRBJ2-3; TRBD2 aligns across 9 bases. This CDR3 contains 14 residues. V was clipped by 5 bases and J by 7 bases; unmatched bases: 7. The V gene's germline CDR1 is SNHLY and CDR2 FYNNEI. The CDR3: CASSLASGVYTQYF. Written as DNA, the CDR3 is TGTGCCAGCAGTTTGGCTAGCGGGGTTTATACGCAGTATTTT.